The clone carrying this TCR beta chain was observed a handful of times. Antigen: not known. This specimen belongs to a study of cytomegalovirus exposure and HLA in healthy donors. Study-level points and caveats: Highest at DRB1 and lowest at HLA-C, TCR association rates differed among HLA loci in a later analysis.

This PCR relied on a set of 60 Vbeta primers and 13 Jbeta primers. Data came from immunoSEQ multiplex PCR; TCRdb stores just in-frame clones and leaves some out. The sample gives 130,000 to 150,000 clones, approximately 80% of which show up once; just under 3% is in the top ten. CDR3 size: 11 residues. Trimming pared 0 bases from V and 12 bases from J, leaving 11 bases between. Looked up from germline, CDR1 is GTSNPN and CDR2 is SVGIG (reference sequence). Material for sequencing was PBMCs. This clonotype originated in a female donor in good health and CMV-seronegative. The genes are TRBV30 and TRBJ1-1, with D unresolved. The chain's CDR3 is CAWSVFGETFF. CDR3 in DNA: TGTGCCTGGAGTGTATTCGGGGAGACTTTCTTT.